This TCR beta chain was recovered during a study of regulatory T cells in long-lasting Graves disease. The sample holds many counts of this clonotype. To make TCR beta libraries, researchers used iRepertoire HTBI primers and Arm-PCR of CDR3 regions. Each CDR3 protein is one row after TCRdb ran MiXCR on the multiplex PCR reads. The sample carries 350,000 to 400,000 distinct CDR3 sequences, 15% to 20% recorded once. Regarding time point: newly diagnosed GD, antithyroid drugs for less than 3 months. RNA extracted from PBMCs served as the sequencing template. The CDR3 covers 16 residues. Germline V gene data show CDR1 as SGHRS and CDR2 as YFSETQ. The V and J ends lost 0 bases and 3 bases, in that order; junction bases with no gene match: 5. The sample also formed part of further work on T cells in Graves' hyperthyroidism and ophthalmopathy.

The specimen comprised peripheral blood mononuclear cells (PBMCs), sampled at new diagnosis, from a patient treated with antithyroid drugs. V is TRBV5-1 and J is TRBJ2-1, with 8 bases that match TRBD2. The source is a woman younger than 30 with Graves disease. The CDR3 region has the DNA TGCGCCAGCAGCTTGGGACTAGCGACTCTCTACAATGAGCAGTTCTTC. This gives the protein CASSLGLATLYNEQFF.